A selection of T cell receptor beta chains follows, all from one sample in a study of technical replicates of blood from several donors. Using immunoSEQ multiplex PCR, the repertoire was profiled, and TCRdb retains in-frame clones only, with some absent. There are about 79,000 clones in the sample; 94% occur only once, and just over 0.25% lies in the top ten. The sequenced sample consisted of T cells isolated from PBMCs. The receptors were gathered from a human donor in good health. Each CDR3 is given with its conserved first and last residue. The order of the fields is V gene, J gene, CDR3 protein.

TRBV5-1	TRBJ1-2	CARRPGQGVWRGYTF
TRBV4-1	TRBJ2-7	CASSSPGQGSYEQYF
TRBV6-4	TRBJ1-1	CASRISPGGLGTEAFF
TRBV11-1	TRBJ2-7	CASSFRVEAWYYEQYF
TRBV19	TRBJ1-5	CASSMGGNQPQHF
TRBV2	TRBJ2-3	CASSLNRDPADTQYF
TRBV4-1	TRBJ1-5	CASRSTTGYNQPQHF
TRBV6-6	TRBJ1-2	CASSFRGTENGYTF
TRBV29-1	TRBJ1-1	CSSRQTGAEAFF
TRBV1	TRBJ1-1	CTSSQGSTGPSMNTEAFF
TRBV19	TRBJ1-1	CASSIEGGTEAFF
TRBV11-3	TRBJ2-7	CASSSTGLATRYEQYF
TRBV10-2	TRBJ2-3	CASSEAGKTDTQYF
TRBV28	TRBJ2-3	CASSEEPSTDTQYF
TRBV30	TRBJ1-2	CASIREGYTF
TRBV5-4	TRBJ2-5	CASSGGQGWKTQYF
TRBV19	TRBJ2-7	CASSRADKSSYEQYF
TRBV15	TRBJ2-4	CATSSRQLAKNIQYF
TRBV4-1	TRBJ1-5	CASSQGGQGGYDQPQHF
TRBV10-3	TRBJ2-2	CAISEVAGGNTGELFF
TRBV5-1	TRBJ2-7	CASTGQGSYEQYF
TRBV29-1	TRBJ1-5	CSVVWQNNQPQHF